The 32 T cell receptor beta chains below come from one sample, sequenced in a study of T cell responses to AZD1222 COVID-19 vaccine. Method: immunoSEQ multiplex PCR; TCRdb's copy keeps in-frame clones and lacks some. Of around 110,000 clones in the sample, around 85% are singletons; the top ten hold more than 3%. The sequenced sample was peripheral blood, obtained on day 0 of MenACWY control vaccination. These receptors were collected from an adult in good health.

The chain couples TRBV19 to TRBJ1-5; D call uncertain. Germline CDR1 LNHDA, CDR2 SQIVND (reference sequence). The V end lost 0 bases, the J end lost 4 bases, and 10 bases lay between the germline ends. CDR3 length: 15 residues. CDR3: CASSIERRSNQPQHF. The CDR3 DNA reads as TGTGCCAGTAGTATAGAAAGGCGATCGAATCAGCCCCAGCATTTT. Full variable domain (rest looked up from reference TRBV19 and TRBJ1-5): DGGITQSPKYLFRKEGQNVTLSCEQNLNHDAMYWYRQDPGQGLRLIYYSQIVNDFQKGDIAEGYSVSREKKESFPLTVTSAQKNPTAFYLCASSIERRSNQPQHFGDGTRLSIL.

The chain combines TRBV28 with TRBJ2-7, with 7 bases identical to TRBD1. V lost 4 bases, J lost 3 bases, and 6 bases stayed unmatched. The CDR3 has 14 residues. CDR1 is MDHEN and CDR2 is SYDVKM in the germline V gene. The CDR3 DNA is TGTGCCAGCAGTTCCGGGACAGCCTTCTACGAGCAGTACTTC. Amino acid sequence: CASSSGTAFYEQYF.

J is TRBJ1-2 and V is TRBV28; D not resolved. From germline, CDR1 is MDHEN and CDR2 SYDVKM. There are 16 residues in the CDR3. The ends were cut back, 5 bases at V and 5 bases at J, with 21 bases in the middle. The CDR3 DNA reads TGTGCCAGCAGTCTGGGTTCGGTTCGCGGGTCTTATGGCTACACCTTC. Protein sequence: CASSLGSVRGSYGYTF.

In DNA form, the CDR3 reads TGTGCCAGCAGCATCAACAGGGGGAGGGCAACTGAAGCTTTCTTT. Its protein is CASSINRGRATEAFF. The chain is built from TRBV5-6 and TRBJ1-1; 8 nucleotides align to TRBD1. Germline lookup yields CDR1 SGHDT and CDR2 YYEEEE. The CDR3 has 15 residues. Trimming cost V 4 bases and J 5 bases; bases outside gene matches: 10.

The V gene is TRBV3-1 (or the pseudogene TRBV3-2), the J gene TRBJ2-7; no reliable D call. This CDR3 has 13 amino acids. CDR1 is LGHDT, CDR2 YNNKEL, per germline (reference sequence). Trimming pared 0 bases from V and 3 bases from J, leaving 6 bases between. CDR3 region: CASSQDYHYEQYF. The CDR3 coding sequence is TGTGCCAGCAGCCAAGATTATCACTACGAGCAGTACTTC.

The chain joins TRBV7-9 to TRBJ1-6; D gene ambiguous. V shed 1 base and J shed 7 bases, with 11 bases lying between them. This CDR3 is 15 amino acids long. CDR1 is SEHNR, CDR2 FQNEAQ, per germline (reference sequence). As DNA, the CDR3 is TGTGCCAGCAGCTTAGTGGACCGCTTCAATTCACCCCTCCACTTT. Protein sequence: CASSLVDRFNSPLHF.

This chain connects TRBV2 to TRBJ2-7; D is unresolved. Trimming took off 5 bases at V and 7 bases at J, with 15 bases between the two ends. The CDR3 extends over 13 amino acids. Germline V gene lookup returns CDR1 SNHLY and CDR2 FYNNEI. Written as DNA, the CDR3 is TGTGCCAGCAGTTTCCGGACGGACCTAGAGCAGTACTTC. Translation: CASSFRTDLEQYF.

The rearrangement joins TRBV18 to TRBJ1-1; 9 bases agree with TRBD1. Germline V gene data show CDR1 as KGHSH and CDR2 as LQKENI. V shed 6 bases and J 5 bases; nucleotides not matched to a gene: 16. The CDR3 covers 17 residues. In DNA, the CDR3 is TGTGCCAGCTCCCAAGGGACAGGGCTCTCCCGAAGAACTGAAGCTTTCTTT. Protein: CASSQGTGLSRRTEAFF.

There are a few counts of this clone. V is TRBV3-1 (or the pseudogene TRBV3-2) and J is TRBJ1-3; D uncertain. Looked up from germline, CDR1 is LGHDT and CDR2 is YNNKEL (reference sequence). The CDR3 totals 12 residues. V was shortened by 3 bases and J by 2 bases, with 2 bases between the two germline ends. The chain's CDR3 is CASSQTGNTIYF. The CDR3 nucleotides are TGTGCCAGCAGCCAGACTGGAAACACCATATATTTT.

The table lists this clone with a count of one. The chain recombines TRBV11-2 with TRBJ1-3; D is possibly TRBD1 (5 bases). V was cut by 5 bases and J by 0 bases, with 8 bases left in between. This CDR3 contains 14 residues. CDR1 is SGHAT, CDR2 FQNNGV, per germline. The CDR3 loop is CASSRQISGNTIYF. The CDR3, as DNA: TGTGCCAGCAGCCGACAGATCTCTGGAAACACCATATATTTT.

The V and J genes are TRBV5-1 and TRBJ1-1, with 8 bases fitting TRBD1. The CDR3 consists of 15 residues. Germline CDR1 is SGHRS and CDR2 is YFSETQ. V lost 4 bases, J lost 2 bases, and 7 bases stayed unmatched. The CDR3 DNA follows: TGCGCCAGCAGCAAGGACAGGGATACTAACACTGAAGCTTTCTTT. The encoded protein is CASSKDRDTNTEAFF.

The chain joins TRBV27 to TRBJ1-1; weak D call: TRBD1 (6 bases). Germline V gene data show CDR1 as MNHEY and CDR2 as SMNVEV (reference sequence). This CDR3 contains 12 residues. Trimming took off 2 bases at V and 8 bases at J, with 9 bases between the two ends. The CDR3 nucleotides read TGTGCCAGCAGTTTAATGGGGGGCGAAGCTTTCTTT. Residues: CASSLMGGEAFF.

The chain employs TRBV14 and TRBJ2-2; TRBD1 or TRBD2 may be the D gene (6 bases each). Trimming pared 4 bases from V and 3 bases from J, leaving 12 bases between. Germline values: CDR1 SGHDN, CDR2 FVKESK. The CDR3 length is 15 residues. In DNA form, the CDR3 reads TGTGCCAGCAGCCGAGGGGGGTTGTACACCGGGGAGCTGTTTTTT. This codes for CASSRGGLYTGELFF. The complete variable domain, with remaining parts taken from reference TRBV14 and TRBJ2-2, reads EAGVTQFPSHSVIEKGQTVTLRCDPISGHDNLYWYRRVMGKEIKFLLHFVKESKQDESGMPNNRFLAERTGGTYSTLKVQPAELEDSGVYFCASSRGGLYTGELFFGEGSRLTVL.

This clone was recorded a few times. The V gene is TRBV12-3 or TRBV12-4, the J gene TRBJ2-1; D uncertain. The CDR3 is 12 residues long. Trimming shortened V by 3 bases and J by 6 bases, and 6 bases separated the two germline ends. CDR3 sequence (DNA): TGTGCCAGCAGTTTTCACGTCAATGAGCAGTTCTTC. Residues: CASSFHVNEQFF.

The rearrangement links TRBV27 to TRBJ1-1; 8 bases are a match to TRBD1. After removal of 5 bases from V and 7 bases from J, the junction contained 6 bases not matched to a gene. Germline V lookup: CDR1 MNHEY, CDR2 SMNVEV (reference sequence). This CDR3 spans 13 amino acids. The CDR3 reads CASSHRQGREAFF. The CDR3 DNA follows: TGTGCCAGCAGTCATCGACAGGGGCGTGAAGCTTTCTTT.

This chain joins TRBV28 and TRBJ1-2; possible D gene TRBD1, 5 bases. Trimming cost V 6 bases and J 4 bases, with 15 bases left between them. The CDR3 has 14 residues. CDR1 and CDR2 (germline): MDHEN, SYDVKM. CDR3 sequence reads: CASSPDGGPYGYTF. The CDR3 DNA follows: TGTGCCAGCAGCCCTGACGGGGGACCCTATGGCTACACCTTC.

The chain carries TRBV11-1 and TRBJ1-2; D not resolved. In germline, CDR1 is SGHAT, CDR2 FQDESV (reference sequence). The V end was cut by 4 bases, the J end by 8 bases, with 11 bases between. The CDR3 runs to 12 residues. The DNA of the CDR3 is TGTGCCAGCAGCTCCGGCTTTTGGGGCTACACCTTC. Residues: CASSSGFWGYTF. The complete variable domain, with remaining parts taken from reference TRBV11-1 and TRBJ1-2, reads EAEVAQSPRYKITEKSQAVAFWCDPISGHATLYWYRQILGQGPELLVQFQDESVVDDSQLPKDRFSAERLKGVDSTLKIQPAELGDSAMYLCASSSGFWGYTFGSGTRLTVV.

The V and J genes are TRBV11-3 and TRBJ2-3, with D maybe TRBD2 (7 bases). The CDR3 sequence is 17 residues long. Per the germline V gene, CDR1 is SGHNT and CDR2 is YENEEA. The V end was cut by 4 bases, the J end by 3 bases, with 20 bases between. The CDR3 DNA reads TGTGCCAGCAGCTCTGGGCTTACCGGGGGGCTTACAGATACGCAGTATTTT. It translates to CASSSGLTGGLTDTQYF.

The chain combines TRBV5-4 with TRBJ2-7; 8 nucleotides agree with TRBD2. The CDR3 loop spans 16 amino acids. V was pared by 0 bases and J by 0 bases, with 5 bases of the junction left unmatched. Per germline, CDR1 SGHNT and CDR2 YYREEE (reference sequence). CDR3 in amino acids: CASSLAGRGASYEQYF. In DNA form, the CDR3 reads TGTGCCAGCAGCTTGGCTGGGCGGGGGGCCTCCTACGAGCAGTACTTC.

CDR3 bases: TGTGCCAGCAGCTTAACAGGGAGGAACGAGCAGTACTTC. The encoded protein is CASSLTGRNEQYF. This sequence joins TRBV7-2 and TRBJ2-7; D tentatively fits TRBD1 or TRBD2 (6 bases each). Germline-derived CDR1 and CDR2 are SGHTA and FQGNSA. The CDR3 is made up of 13 amino acids. Trimming left V 2 bases short and J 5 bases short, with 10 bases between.

This rearrangement joins TRBV7-6 to TRBJ2-6; D not certain. This CDR3 is built from 14 residues. CDR1 is SGHVS, CDR2 FNYEAQ, per germline. V lost 2 bases and J 4 bases, leaving 6 bases between the germline ends. DNA for the CDR3: TGTGCCAGCAGCTTAATTCGGGGGGCCAACGTCCTGACTTTC. Translation: CASSLIRGANVLTF.

The chain employs TRBV6-5 and TRBJ1-4, with no clear D. The CDR3 loop spans 16 amino acids. V was cut by 4 bases and J by 4 bases, with 16 bases left in between. Germline V gene sequence: CDR1 MNHEY, CDR2 SVGAGI. The DNA for the CDR3 is TGTGCCAGCAGTTCGTGGCGAGGGAGCGTTAATGAAAAACTGTTTTTT. Its protein product is CASSSWRGSVNEKLFF.

The rearrangement joins TRBV7-8 to TRBJ1-5; 7 nucleotides agree with TRBD1. From germline, CDR1 is SGHVS and CDR2 FQNEAQ. This CDR3 region has 15 residues. V shed 4 bases, J shed 7 bases, and the junction held 10 bases outside the gene matches. The CDR3 sequence is CASSSNRGRWQPQHF. In DNA, the CDR3 is TGTGCCAGCAGCTCGAACAGGGGTAGGTGGCAGCCCCAGCATTTT.

The chain is built from TRBV5-4 and TRBJ2-5, with a weak D call TRBD1 (6 bases). V was trimmed by 1 base and J by 4 bases, leaving 8 bases between them. There are 13 residues in the CDR3. Germline V lookup: CDR1 SGHNT, CDR2 YYREEE (reference sequence). The CDR3 here is CASSLQGRETQYF. CDR3 nucleotide sequence: TGTGCCAGCAGCTTGCAGGGGAGAGAGACCCAGTACTTC.

The V gene is TRBV4-1, the J gene TRBJ2-7; D is perhaps TRBD1 or TRBD2 (5 bases each). The germline V and J ends were trimmed by 4 bases and 5 bases, with 9 bases remaining between them. The germline gives CDR1 MGHRA, CDR2 YSYEKL. There are 12 residues in the CDR3. CDR3 DNA sequence: TGCGCCAGCAGCCCTGGGACCCACGAGCAGTACTTC. Translated: CASSPGTHEQYF.

This chain joins TRBV18 and TRBJ1-2; the D is unclear. The V and J ends lost 3 bases and 0 bases respectively, with 5 bases between them. Germline CDR1 is KGHSH and CDR2 is LQKENI. The CDR3 covers 13 residues. The CDR3 coding sequence is TGTGCCAGCTCACCCCGGGCTAACTATGGCTACACCTTC. This gives the protein CASSPRANYGYTF.

The chain has TRBV5-1 and TRBJ2-2, with 11 nucleotides matching TRBD2. From germline, CDR1 is SGHRS and CDR2 YFSETQ. The CDR3 is 19 residues long. V lost 0 bases to trimming and J lost 1 base; unmatched junction nucleotides: 8. The CDR3 is CASSLVWLAGGQNTGELFF. In nucleotides, the CDR3 is TGCGCCAGCAGCTTGGTATGGCTAGCGGGGGGCCAGAACACCGGGGAGCTGTTTTTT.

The chain is built from TRBV7-2 and TRBJ2-7; 8 nucleotides align to TRBD1. Trimming removed 4 bases from V and 3 bases from J; junction bases left unmatched: 17. This CDR3 comprises 18 residues. Germline loops: CDR1 SGHTA, CDR2 FQGNSA. For the CDR3, the DNA is TGTACCAGCAGCTCCCCAGGGGGCGTCGGTGGGTCCCTCTACGAGCAGTACTTC. It specifies CTSSSPGGVGGSLYEQYF.

The chain carries TRBV9 and TRBJ2-5; TRBD2 matches 9 bases. The germline V gene encodes CDR1 SGDLS and CDR2 YYNGEE. The CDR3 loop spans 15 amino acids. The V segment lost 3 bases and the J segment 2 bases; nucleotides outside the gene matches: 5. The CDR3: CASSEERGEQETQYF. In DNA, the CDR3 is TGTGCCAGCAGCGAGGAGCGGGGGGAACAAGAGACCCAGTACTTC. The variable domain in full, with the rest retrieved from reference TRBV9 and TRBJ2-5, is DSGVTQTPKHLITATGQRVTLRCSPRSGDLSVYWYQQSLDQGLQFLIQYYNGEERAKGNILERFSAQQFPDLHSELNLSSLELGDSALYFCASSEERGEQETQYFGPGTRLLVL.

The CDR3 DNA sequence: TGTGCCAGCAGACCCACCGGGGGGTCGAGCTCCTACAATGAGCAGTTCTTC. Protein product: CASRPTGGSSSYNEQFF. The chain carries TRBV5-6 and TRBJ2-1; 7 bases are shared with TRBD2. CDR1 SGHDT and CDR2 YYEEEE come from the germline V gene. The length of the CDR3 is 17 residues. Trimming removed 5 bases from V and 0 bases from J; junction bases left unmatched: 11.

Here the CDR3 DNA reads TGTGCCAGTAGTACGGACAGCCGTCTATATGGCTACACCTTC. It codes for CASSTDSRLYGYTF. The chain is built from TRBV19 and TRBJ1-2; D may be TRBD1 (6 bases). Between the trimmed V and J ends, which lost 4 bases and 5 bases, there was a span of 14 bases. The CDR3 is made up of 14 amino acids. In germline, CDR1 is LNHDA, CDR2 SQIVND (reference sequence).

The chain joins TRBV29-1 to TRBJ1-2; 11 bases agree with TRBD1. This CDR3 has 16 residues. Germline CDR1 is SQVTM and CDR2 is ANQGSEA. V lost 4 bases and J lost 0; bases outside the gene matches: 7. The CDR3 region is CSVAGTGGPPNYGYTF. The CDR3, as DNA: TGCAGCGTTGCTGGGACAGGGGGGCCCCCTAACTATGGCTACACCTTC. Filled out from reference TRBV29-1 and TRBJ1-2, the complete variable domain reads SAVISQKPSRDICQRGTSLTIQCQVDSQVTMMFWYRQQPGQSLTLIATANQGSEATYESGFVIDKFPISRPNLTFSTLTVSNMSPEDSSIYLCSVAGTGGPPNYGYTFGSGTRLTVV.